This T cell receptor beta chain originates from a study of beta chain features in type 1 diabetes. For the study at large: Sorted cells numbering roughly 98,000,000 were examined across all samples.

The germline CDR1 and CDR2 sequences are MNHEY and SMNVEV (reference sequence). Trimming pared 10 bases from V and 3 bases from J, leaving 12 bases between. CDR3 size: 12 residues. General study points: cDNA-based reads could over-represent cells with high TCR expression. Shorter TCRB CDR3s, moderately but significantly so, were found in Type 1 diabetes patients in all four CD4+ subsets.

As every portion of the isolated RNA was reverse transcribed, the sequencing read expressed TCRB transcripts. Only in-frame clones appear in the TCRdb table, and some are missing; sequencing was by immunoSEQ multiplex PCR. Among 120,000 or so clones listed, 15% to 20% were seen once. With regard to this clone: Its antigen is not identified.

The source is a young man with type 1 diabetes. The sequenced sample consisted of central memory CD4+ T cells from blood. J is TRBJ2-5 and V is TRBV27; tentative D call: TRBD1 (6 bases). The CDR3 sequence: CATQGIKETQYF. The CDR3 DNA is TGTGCCACCCAGGGGATAAAAGAGACCCAGTACTTC.